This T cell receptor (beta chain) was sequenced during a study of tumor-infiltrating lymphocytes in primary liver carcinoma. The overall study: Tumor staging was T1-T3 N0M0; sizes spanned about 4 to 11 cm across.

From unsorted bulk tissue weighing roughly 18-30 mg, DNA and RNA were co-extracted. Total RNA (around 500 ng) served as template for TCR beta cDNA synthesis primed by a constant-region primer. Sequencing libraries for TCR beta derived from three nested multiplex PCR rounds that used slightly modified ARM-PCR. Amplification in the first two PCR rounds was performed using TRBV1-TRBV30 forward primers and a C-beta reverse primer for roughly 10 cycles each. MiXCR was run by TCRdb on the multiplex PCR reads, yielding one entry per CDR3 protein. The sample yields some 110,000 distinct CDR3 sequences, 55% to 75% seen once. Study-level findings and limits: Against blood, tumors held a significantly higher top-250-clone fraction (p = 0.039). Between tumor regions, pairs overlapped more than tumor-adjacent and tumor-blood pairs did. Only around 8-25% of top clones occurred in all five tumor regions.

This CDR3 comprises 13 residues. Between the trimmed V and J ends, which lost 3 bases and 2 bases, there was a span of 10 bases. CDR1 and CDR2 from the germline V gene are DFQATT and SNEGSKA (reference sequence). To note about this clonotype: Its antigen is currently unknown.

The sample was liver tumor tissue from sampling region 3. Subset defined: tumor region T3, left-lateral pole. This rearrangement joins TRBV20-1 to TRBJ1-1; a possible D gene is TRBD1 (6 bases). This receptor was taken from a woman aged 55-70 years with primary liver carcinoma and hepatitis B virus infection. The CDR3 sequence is CSASGGGNTEAFF. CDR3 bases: TGCAGTGCTAGCGGGGGGGGCAACACTGAAGCTTTCTTT.